The 29 T cell receptor beta chains reported below all come from one sample, sequenced in a study of cytomegalovirus exposure and HLA in healthy donors. PCR amplification relied on 60 Vbeta primers (plus 13 Jbeta primers). TCRdb keeps only in-frame clones here, not all; method: immunoSEQ multiplex PCR. The sample includes approximately 150,000 clones, approximately 67% of them seen just once. Sequencing was performed on PBMCs. The origin of the receptors is a woman aged 18-35 years in good health and CMV-seropositive.

The rearrangement uses TRBV10-3 and TRBJ2-1; possibly TRBD2 for D (6 bases). Trimming shortened V by 6 bases and J by 0 bases, and 18 bases separated the two germline ends. Germline V gene sequence: CDR1 ENHRY, CDR2 SYGVKD. This CDR3 is 17 amino acids long. The CDR3 DNA is TGTGCCATCAGACTAGCCTTAGCCCTTAGCTCCTACAATGAGCAGTTCTTC. The encoded protein is CAIRLALALSSYNEQFF.

The chain recombines TRBV30 with TRBJ1-1; D is possibly TRBD1 (5 bases). Trimming removed 4 bases from V and 7 bases from J, with 28 bases in between. The CDR3 totals 17 residues. The germline V gene has CDR1 GTSNPN and CDR2 SVGIG (reference sequence). The CDR3 loop reads CAWISRLNRRPLSEAFF. CDR3 coding DNA: TGTGCCTGGATTTCTCGATTAAACAGGAGACCGTTAAGTGAAGCTTTCTTT.

This rearrangement joins TRBV4-3 to TRBJ2-2; tentatively, D is TRBD2 (6 bases). CDR1 is LGHNA and CDR2 is YSLEER in the germline V gene. CDR3 length: 16 residues. With 0 bases removed from V and 3 bases from J, the gap between germline ends came to 11 bases. The CDR3 protein is CASSQDGTSYTGELFF. Here the CDR3 DNA reads TGCGCCAGCAGCCAAGATGGGACTTCTTACACCGGGGAGCTGTTTTTT.

This clone was seen a handful of times. The rearrangement joins TRBV18 to TRBJ1-5; 8 nucleotides match TRBD1. Germline CDR1 KGHSH, CDR2 LQKENI. There are 16 residues in the CDR3. With 3 bases clipped from V and 3 bases from J, the junction kept 7 bases outside the gene matches. The DNA for the CDR3 is TGTGCCAGCTCACCGATCGGACAGGGTGACAATCAGCCCCAGCATTTT. Encoded protein: CASSPIGQGDNQPQHF.

In the case of this clone: One end of the junction is discordant with germline, which a read error may explain. This chain links TRBV7-7 with TRBJ1-2; D uncertain. The length of the CDR3 is 16 residues. The germline V gene has CDR1 SSHAT and CDR2 FNYEAQ (reference sequence). The CDR3 loop reads CASSLETYGLRDGYTF. For the CDR3, the DNA is TGTGCTAGCAGCTTAGAGACTTACGGGCTGCGGGATGGCTACACCTTC.

This clone has a handful of counts. The same CDR3 can be traced to other DNA sequences in this sample. The chain is built from TRBV9 and TRBJ1-1; 7 bases align to TRBD1. Germline assignment: CDR1 SGDLS and CDR2 YYNGEE. The junction had 1 base not matched to a gene; V was cut back by 2 bases and J by 0 bases. The length of the CDR3 is 14 residues. The CDR3 DNA sequence: TGTGCCAGCAGCGTGGGACAGATGAACACTGAAGCTTTCTTT. Translated, it gives CASSVGQMNTEAFF.

This clone was recorded a few times. The chain combines TRBV7-6 with TRBJ2-2; D might be TRBD1 (6 bases). V dropped 0 bases and J dropped 4 bases, with 12 bases sitting between them. Germline CDR1 is SGHVS and CDR2 is FNYEAQ. The CDR3 has 16 residues. As DNA, the CDR3 is TGTGCCAGCAGCTTAGCCCCGGGACAAGCCACCGGGGAGCTGTTTTTT. Residues: CASSLAPGQATGELFF. The entire variable domain, with the rest obtained from reference TRBV7-6 and TRBJ2-2, is as follows: GAGVSQSPRYKVTKRGQDVALRCDPISGHVSLYWYRQALGQGPEFLTYFNYEAQQDKSGLPNDRFSAERPEGSISTLTIQRTEQRDSAMYRCASSLAPGQATGELFFGEGSRLTVL.

The CDR3 loop reads CASSKAVSGEDYGYTF. For the CDR3, the DNA is TGTGCCAGCAGCAAAGCGGTTTCCGGGGAGGACTATGGCTACACCTTC. The chain combines TRBV21-1 with TRBJ1-2. TRBV21-1 is deemed a pseudogene. The CDR3 extends over 16 amino acids.

The rearrangement joins TRBV15 to TRBJ2-6; possible D gene TRBD1, 7 bases. The V and J ends lost 5 bases and 0 bases respectively, with 14 bases between them. The CDR3 extends over 17 amino acids. Germline assignment: CDR1 LNHNV and CDR2 YYDKDF (reference sequence). CDR3 loop: CATSARGEFSGANVLTF. CDR3 nucleotide sequence: TGTGCCACCAGCGCCAGGGGGGAATTCTCTGGGGCCAACGTCCTGACTTTC.

This clone was seen more than once but under ten times. This chain links TRBV18 with TRBJ2-2, with D perhaps TRBD2 (5 bases). The germline CDR1 and CDR2 sequences are KGHSH and LQKENI. This CDR3 is 14 amino acids long. V lost 7 bases and J 4 bases, leaving 13 bases between the germline ends. CDR3 nucleotide sequence: TGTGCCAGCTTAACTGGGAGCCCCACCGGGGAGCTGTTTTTT. It encodes CASLTGSPTGELFF.

This clone was observed once. This chain connects TRBV29-1 to TRBJ2-5; tentative D call: TRBD2 (8 bases). Gene TRBJ2-7 matches the end of the DNA better, so the J call may be wrong. Germline CDR1 reads SQVTM; CDR2 reads ANQGSEA. The CDR3 runs 14 residues. In DNA, the CDR3 is TGCAGCGTCGCAAAGGGGGCGGGAGGCTACGAGCAGTACTTC. Its translation is CSVAKGAGGYEQYF.

The chain uses TRBV7-9 and TRBJ2-7; a weak D match, TRBD1 (6 bases). The V end lost 7 bases, the J end lost 0 bases, and 13 bases lay between the germline ends. The CDR3 extends over 14 amino acids. The germline V gene has CDR1 SEHNR and CDR2 FQNEAQ (reference sequence). As DNA, the CDR3 is TGTGCCAGCATCGCCGGGACAAGCTCCTACGAGCAGTACTTC. Protein product: CASIAGTSSYEQYF.

The chain combines TRBV27 with TRBJ1-2, with D hard to call. Trimming removed 4 bases at V and 4 bases at J, with 13 bases between. CDR3 length: 14 amino acids. Per the germline V gene, CDR1 is MNHEY and CDR2 is SMNVEV (reference sequence). CDR3 sequence reads: CASSSRAGIYGYTF. The CDR3 nucleotides are TGTGCCAGCAGTTCCCGCGCAGGTATCTATGGCTACACCTTC.

The rearrangement uses TRBV6-5 and TRBJ1-1; weak D call: TRBD1 (6 bases). Germline CDR1 reads MNHEY; CDR2 reads SVGAGI. The V and J ends lost 5 bases and 9 bases respectively, with 10 bases between them. The CDR3 runs 11 residues. CDR3 sequence: CASSVQGKAFF. DNA of the CDR3: TGTGCCAGCAGTGTACAGGGAAAAGCTTTCTTT.

V usage is TRBV19 and J usage is TRBJ1-5, with 7 bases lining up with TRBD1. Looked up from germline, CDR1 is LNHDA and CDR2 is SQIVND (reference sequence). J gave up 5 bases and V 3 bases, and 7 bases lay outside the gene matches. The CDR3 consists of 15 residues. The CDR3 DNA is TGTGCCAGTAGTATCTTCGGGACAGATTATCAGCCCCAGCATTTT. Encoded protein: CASSIFGTDYQPQHF.

This chain connects TRBV6-1 to TRBJ1-5, with a tentative D call TRBD1 (6 bases). V gave up 2 bases and J gave up 7 bases, with 15 bases separating them. Germline V gene sequence: CDR1 MNHNS, CDR2 SASEGT. The CDR3 totals 15 residues. The CDR3 region is CASSETGRRGQPQHF. The CDR3 DNA reads as TGTGCCAGCAGTGAAACGGGACGTAGGGGGCAGCCCCAGCATTTT.

The chain uses TRBV4-2 and TRBJ2-1; 7 bases are shared with TRBD2. The CDR3 totals 15 residues. The J segment lost 3 bases and the V segment lost 0 bases, leaving 2 bases of the junction unmatched. Germline V gene data show CDR1 as LGHNA and CDR2 as YNFKEQ. The CDR3 DNA reads TGTGCCAGCAGCCAAGACTGGGAGGGCTACAATGAGCAGTTCTTC. This gives the protein CASSQDWEGYNEQFF.

The chain has TRBV12-1 and TRBJ2-1; TRBD2 reflects the table's D call only, with no check against the DNA. TRBV12-1 is a documented pseudogene. This CDR3 has 17 amino acids. DNA for the CDR3: TGTGCCAGCAGCCCTCAGGTGGCGGGGGGGCCGTATAATGAGCAGTTCTTC. Amino acids: CASSPQVAGGPYNEQFF.

V and J are TRBV2 and TRBJ2-1, with D maybe TRBD1 (5 bases). The CDR3 length is 17 residues. The V gene's germline CDR1 is SNHLY and CDR2 FYNNEI. V lost 0 bases and J lost 0, with 12 bases in between. The CDR3 region has the DNA TGTGCCAGCAGTGAAGCGGACCCAGGGTTCTCCTACAATGAGCAGTTCTTC. This gives the protein CASSEADPGFSYNEQFF.

Only one count was recorded for this clone. V usage is TRBV6-5 and J usage is TRBJ1-2; D possibly corresponds to TRBD1 (5 bases). The CDR3 consists of 16 residues. The V gene's germline CDR1 is MNHEY and CDR2 SVGAGI. V was clipped by 2 bases and J by 3 bases, with 16 bases between them. CDR3: CASSYPRDGGDYGYTF. Here the CDR3 DNA reads TGTGCCAGCAGTTACCCACGGGACGGAGGGGACTATGGCTACACCTTC.

The genes are TRBV27 and TRBJ1-2; TRBD1 aligns across 8 bases. The CDR3 is made up of 16 amino acids. Germline CDR1 MNHEY, CDR2 SMNVEV (reference sequence). The V and J ends lost 5 bases and 4 bases, in that order; junction bases with no gene match: 12. The CDR3 nucleotides are TGTGCCAGCAGTATCCTACAGGGGGGATTGACCTATGGCTACACCTTC. This codes for CASSILQGGLTYGYTF.

The chain links TRBV6-1 to TRBJ2-4; D might be TRBD1 (5 bases). Germline V gene lookup returns CDR1 MNHNS and CDR2 SASEGT. The CDR3 runs 17 residues. The V and J ends lost 1 base and 1 base respectively, with 14 bases between them. The chain's CDR3 is CASSEEQGRSAKNIQYF. For the CDR3, the DNA is TGTGCCAGCAGTGAAGAGCAGGGCAGGTCTGCCAAAAACATTCAGTACTTC.

The chain combines TRBV11-2 with TRBJ2-5; TRBD2 might be the D (5 bases). The CDR3 runs to 15 residues. The ends were cut back, 5 bases at V and 3 bases at J, with 16 bases in the middle. Germline CDR1 and CDR2: SGHAT and FQNNGV. This chain's CDR3 is CASSINAGWEETQYF. The CDR3 region has the DNA TGTGCCAGCAGCATTAACGCGGGTTGGGAAGAGACCCAGTACTTC.

V gene TRBV4-3 combines with J gene TRBJ2-5, with 14 bases identical to TRBD2. V dropped 0 bases and J dropped 4; count of bases not matched to a gene: 16. This CDR3 is 21 amino acids long. Germline V lookup: CDR1 LGHNA, CDR2 YSLEER. This chain's CDR3 is CASSQDAPSGTSGGLGETQYF. The CDR3 coding sequence is TGCGCCAGCAGCCAAGATGCCCCTTCCGGGACTAGCGGGGGATTGGGAGAGACCCAGTACTTC.

The chain is built from TRBV29-1 and TRBJ1-5, with 8 bases that match TRBD1. Trimming removed 3 bases from V and 6 bases from J; junction bases left unmatched: 4. CDR3 size: 13 residues. The germline CDR1 and CDR2 sequences are SQVTM and ANQGSEA. The CDR3 nucleotides read TGCAGCGTTGACAGGGGGCCGGGTCAGCCCCAGCATTTT. Its translation is CSVDRGPGQPQHF. Drawing the rest from reference TRBV29-1 and TRBJ1-5, the complete variable domain is SAVISQKPSRDICQRGTSLTIQCQVDSQVTMMFWYRQQPGQSLTLIATANQGSEATYESGFVIDKFPISRPNLTFSTLTVSNMSPEDSSIYLCSVDRGPGQPQHFGDGTRLSIL.

This clone occurred a few times. The chain links TRBV2 to TRBJ1-5, with D maybe TRBD1 (5 bases). This CDR3 contains 16 residues. The germline gives CDR1 SNHLY, CDR2 FYNNEI. Trimming left V 11 bases short and J 7 bases short, with 27 bases between. The CDR3 loop is CAYSRPSLGGGQPQHF. CDR3 nucleotides: TGTGCCTACTCACGCCCCAGCCTTGGGGGGGGGCAGCCCCAGCATTTT.

The chain couples TRBV13 to TRBJ2-7; 7 bases are a match to TRBD1. Germline CDR1 is PRHDT and CDR2 is FYEKMQ (reference sequence). CDR3 length: 14 residues. The V and J ends lost 5 bases and 2 bases, in that order; junction bases with no gene match: 6. The CDR3 DNA sequence: TGTGCCAGCAGCGCCATGGGACAGACCTACGAGCAGTACTTC. Amino acids: CASSAMGQTYEQYF.

The CDR3 DNA reads TGTGCCAGCAGCCGGGGACTAGCGGGCCTATACGAGCAGTACTTC. It codes for CASSRGLAGLYEQYF. This chain uses TRBV7-9 with TRBJ2-7, with 12 nucleotides matching TRBD2. The CDR3 runs 15 residues. J lost 4 bases, V lost 5 bases, and 6 bases had no gene match. CDR1 and CDR2 (germline): SEHNR, FQNEAQ (reference sequence).

The rearrangement uses TRBV30 and TRBJ1-4; perhaps TRBD1 as D (6 bases). This CDR3 spans 15 amino acids. The V and J ends lost 3 bases and 1 base respectively, with 12 bases between them. Germline CDR1 is GTSNPN and CDR2 is SVGIG (reference sequence). The CDR3 DNA follows: TGTGCCTGGAGAGTACCGGACAGAACTAATGAAAAACTGTTTTTT. This translates into CAWRVPDRTNEKLFF.